This entry lists 12 T cell receptor beta chains sequenced from one sample in a study of T cell repertoires in cytomegalovirus infection. The antigens for these receptors are not known. MiXCR, run by TCRdb on the reads, gives a single entry per CDR3 protein. The sample holds about 340,000 distinct CDR3 sequences; approximately 32% are singletons and the top ten take 20%. The material was cultured PBMCs, obtained from culture after CMV antigen stimulation. The receptor source for this set is a human donor in good health (CMV status not recorded). Some clones in this sample may be carry-over from other donors' samples.

The table lists this clonotype with many counts. This sequence joins TRBV12-3 or TRBV12-4 and TRBJ1-5; D remains unclear. CDR3 size: 15 residues. The V end was cut by 5 bases, the J end by 0 bases, with 11 bases between. This chain's CDR3 is CASSIYRDSNQPQHF. As DNA, the CDR3 is TGTGCCAGCAGTATTTACAGAGATAGCAATCAGCCCCAGCATTTT.

A few counts support this clonotype. J is TRBJ1-4 and V is TRBV7-2; TRBD1 matches at 11 bases. Germline V CDR1 and CDR2: SGHTA, FQGNSA. The CDR3 has 15 residues. Unmatched junction bases numbered 6, after V lost 4 bases and J lost 8 bases. The CDR3 DNA reads as TGTGCCAGCAGCTCCGGGGGACAGGGGGAGGAAAAACTGTTTTTT. Translation: CASSSGGQGEEKLFF.

This clonotype was detected only a few times. The chain links TRBV11-2 to TRBJ1-3, with D possibly being TRBD1 (5 bases). Germline CDR1 SGHAT, CDR2 FQNNGV. Trimming took off 0 bases at V and 4 bases at J, with 13 bases between the two ends. There are 16 residues in the CDR3. CDR3 DNA: TGTGCCAGCAGCTTAGAGGGGGGGACCAGCGGAAACACCATATATTTT. Translation gives CASSLEGGTSGNTIYF.

In this sample, this clonotype turned up many times. The gene calls are TRBV7-2 and TRBJ2-7; TRBD2 agrees at 11 bases. CDR1 is SGHTA, CDR2 FQGNSA, per germline. The CDR3 contains 18 residues. With V trimmed by 3 bases and J by 0 bases, 10 bases remained unmatched. The CDR3 DNA follows: TGTGCCAGCAGCTTTAGTAGCCTAGCGGGAGGCCACTCCTACGAGCAGTACTTC. It encodes CASSFSSLAGGHSYEQYF.

This sequence joins TRBV6-5 and TRBJ1-1; the D gene is possibly TRBD1 (5 bases). Looked up from germline, CDR1 is MNHEY and CDR2 is SVGAGI. The CDR3 length is 15 residues. With 0 bases removed from V and 0 bases from J, the gap between germline ends came to 8 bases. In DNA, the CDR3 is TGTGCCAGCAGTTACTCCAGGGCCATGAACACTGAAGCTTTCTTT. It yields the protein CASSYSRAMNTEAFF.

V usage is TRBV6-6 and J usage is TRBJ1-4; D is perhaps TRBD1 (6 bases). This CDR3 comprises 15 residues. V dropped 1 base and J dropped 3 bases, with 9 bases sitting between them. The V gene's germline CDR1 is MNHNY and CDR2 SVGAGI (reference sequence). This CDR3 reads CASSYYGGPNEKLFF. The CDR3 coding sequence is TGTGCCAGCAGTTACTATGGGGGCCCTAATGAAAAACTGTTTTTT.

The CDR3 region is CASSLWDTNEQFF. CDR3 sequence (DNA): TGTGCCAGCAGCTTATGGGACACAAATGAGCAGTTCTTC. J is TRBJ2-1 and V is TRBV7-2; D is possibly TRBD1 (6 bases). Germline V gene data show CDR1 as SGHTA and CDR2 as FQGNSA. V shed 2 bases and J shed 7 bases, with 9 bases lying between them. This CDR3 spans 13 amino acids. Full variable domain (rest looked up from reference TRBV7-2 and TRBJ2-1): GAGVSQSPSNKVTEKGKDVELRCDPISGHTALYWYRQSLGQGLEFLIYFQGNSAPDKSGLPSDRFSAERTGGSVSTLTIQRTQQEDSAVYLCASSLWDTNEQFFGPGTRLTVL.

This clonotype was observed a few times. V is TRBV25-1 and J is TRBJ1-1; D is ambiguous. Trimming removed 3 bases from V and 0 bases from J, with 11 bases in between. The CDR3 covers 15 residues. Germline CDR1 and CDR2: MGHDK and SYGVNS. The CDR3 spells CASSETTDLNTEAFF. The CDR3 nucleotides read TGTGCCAGCAGTGAGACGACGGACCTGAACACTGAAGCTTTCTTT.

This chain uses TRBV14 with TRBJ2-1; 10 bases align to TRBD2. Germline values: CDR1 SGHDN, CDR2 FVKESK. Unmatched junction bases numbered 9, after V lost 4 bases and J lost 6 bases. The CDR3 sequence is 16 residues long. The CDR3 nucleotides are TGTGCCAGCAGCCTGCTAACTAGCGGGATAGCCAATGAGCAGTTCTTC. It codes for CASSLLTSGIANEQFF.

The chain is built from TRBV6-8 and TRBJ1-4; D possibly corresponds to TRBD1 (5 bases). Germline-derived CDR1 and CDR2 are MNHGY and SAAAGT. The CDR3 has 15 residues. The V and J ends lost 2 bases and 8 bases respectively, with 15 bases between them. This CDR3 is CASSYGQRSWEKLFF. In DNA form, the CDR3 reads TGTGCCAGCAGTTACGGACAAAGATCGTGGGAAAAACTGTTTTTT.

The V and J genes are TRBV2 and TRBJ2-1; D is unclear. Between the trimmed V and J ends, which lost 7 bases and 7 bases, there was a span of 5 bases. Germline assignment: CDR1 SNHLY and CDR2 FYNNEI. The CDR3 consists of 10 residues. Written as DNA, the CDR3 is TGTGCCAGCATCGCGAATGAGCAGTTCTTC. The encoded protein is CASIANEQFF.

This sequence joins TRBV6-1 and TRBJ2-5, with 9 bases identical to TRBD1. CDR1 is MNHNS and CDR2 is SASEGT in the germline V gene. This CDR3 contains 16 residues. V lost 2 bases, J lost 4 bases, and 8 bases stayed unmatched. CDR3 in amino acids: CASSEHRDRDAETQYF. DNA of the CDR3: TGTGCCAGCAGTGAACATAGGGACAGGGATGCAGAGACCCAGTACTTC.